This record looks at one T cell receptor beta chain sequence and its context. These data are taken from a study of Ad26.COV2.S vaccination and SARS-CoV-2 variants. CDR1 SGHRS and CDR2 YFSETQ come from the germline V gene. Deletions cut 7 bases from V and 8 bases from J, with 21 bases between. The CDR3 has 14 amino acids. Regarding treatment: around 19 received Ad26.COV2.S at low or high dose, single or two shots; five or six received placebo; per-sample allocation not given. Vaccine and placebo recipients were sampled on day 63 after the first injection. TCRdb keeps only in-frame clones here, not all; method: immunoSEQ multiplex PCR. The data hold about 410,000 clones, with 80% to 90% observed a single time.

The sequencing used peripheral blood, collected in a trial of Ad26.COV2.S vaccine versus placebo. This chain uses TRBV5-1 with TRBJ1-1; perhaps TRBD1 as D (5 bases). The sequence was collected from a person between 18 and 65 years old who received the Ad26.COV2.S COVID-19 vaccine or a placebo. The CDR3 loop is CASRGGQVVREAFF. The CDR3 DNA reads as TGCGCCAGCCGGGGCGGGCAGGTCGTACGAGAAGCTTTCTTT.